The 21 T cell receptor beta chains below were found in one sample sequenced in a study of T cells in Graves' hyperthyroidism and ophthalmopathy. RNA transcripts were the template for amplifying TCR beta CDR3 regions. TCR CDR3 regions were first amplified by RT-PCR with HTBI primers. TCRdb re-called the multiplex PCR reads with MiXCR, one entry per CDR3 protein. The repertoire consists of some 360,000 distinct CDR3 sequences, with approximately 15% occurring once and the leading ten covering roughly 11%. The source material was blood. The receptor source for this set is a woman aged 55-70 years with Graves' hyperthyroidism.

This clonotype was seen many times. V gene TRBV30 combines with J gene TRBJ2-1, with 9 bases matching TRBD1. The germline V gene encodes CDR1 GTSNPN and CDR2 SVGIG (reference sequence). With V trimmed by 3 bases and J by 8 bases, 5 bases remained unmatched. There are 13 residues in the CDR3. The CDR3 bases are TGTGCCTGGAGCCGTGACAGGGGGGATGAGCAGTTCTTC. Translated: CAWSRDRGDEQFF. Full variable domain (rest looked up from reference TRBV30 and TRBJ2-1): SQTIHQWPATLVQPVGSPLSLECTVEGTSNPNLYWYRQAAGRGLQLLFYSVGIGQISSEVPQNLSASRPQDRQFILSSKKLLLSDSGFYLCAWSRDRGDEQFFGPGTRLTVL.

This clonotype was seen a few times. The chain uses TRBV12-3 or TRBV12-4 and TRBJ1-1, with D possibly matching TRBD1 (6 bases). The germline V and J ends were trimmed by 4 bases and 0 bases, with 9 bases remaining between them. The CDR3 has 14 amino acids. CDR3 bases: TGTGCCAGCAGTTCGCCAGGGGTGAACACTGAAGCTTTCTTT. Translation gives CASSSPGVNTEAFF.

This chain uses TRBV28 with TRBJ1-5; D gene unclear. V dropped 2 bases and J dropped 5 bases, with 7 bases sitting between them. Germline V gives CDR1 MDHEN, CDR2 SYDVKM. The CDR3 sequence is 13 residues long. CDR3 DNA sequence: TGTGCCAGCAGTTTAGAGGGATATCAGCCCCAGCATTTT. It specifies CASSLEGYQPQHF.

This clonotype was picked up a small number of times. The V and J genes are TRBV6-2 or TRBV6-3 and TRBJ2-2, with 13 bases lining up with TRBD2. The V segment lost 3 bases and the J segment 7 bases; nucleotides outside the gene matches: 5. Germline assignment: CDR1 MNHEY and CDR2 SVGEGT. This CDR3 is 16 amino acids long. CDR3 DNA sequence: TGTGCCAGCAGTTATGGGACTAGCGGGGTCGGCGGGGAGCTGTTTTTT. Translating it yields CASSYGTSGVGGELFF.

This clonotype was picked up many times. An end of the junction does not agree with germline; a read error may underlie this. The chain carries TRBV20-1 and TRBJ2-1; TRBD2 might be the D (6 bases). This CDR3 contains 13 residues. Germline assignment: CDR1 DFQATT and CDR2 SNEGSKA (reference sequence). The CDR3 nucleotides read TGCAGTGCAAGAGGGAGGAAGAGGAATGAGCAGTTCTTC. Protein product: CSARGRKRNEQFF.

The rearrangement links TRBV12-3 or TRBV12-4 to TRBJ1-6; D is undetermined. The CDR3 runs to 13 residues. Trimming pared 6 bases from V and 9 bases from J, leaving 12 bases between. The CDR3 here is CASSRTASSPLHF. The CDR3 DNA reads TGTGCCAGCAGCCGAACCGCGAGTTCACCCCTCCACTTT.

About this clonotype itself: A much larger clone is a single base away; this may be a read error. The J gene is TRBJ2-3, the V gene TRBV20-1; 7 nucleotides line up with TRBD2. The CDR3 extends over 15 amino acids. Germline values: CDR1 DFQATT, CDR2 SNEGSKA (reference sequence). The junction had 10 bases not matched to a gene; V was cut back by 5 bases and J by 2 bases. CDR3 nucleotides: TGCAGTGCTGCAGAACTCGGGACTATCACAGATACGCAGTATTTT. This sequence encodes CSAAELGTITDTQYF.

This clonotype was picked up many times. The chain combines TRBV7-8 with TRBJ2-7, with 8 bases that match TRBD2. The CDR3 has 12 amino acids. V was clipped by 4 bases and J by 9 bases; unmatched bases: 5. Germline V lookup: CDR1 SGHVS, CDR2 FQNEAQ. CDR3 nucleotides: TGTGCCAGCAGCTACAGCGGGAGTGGGCAGTACTTC. Protein: CASSYSGSGQYF.

The V gene is TRBV5-1, the J gene TRBJ2-2; no definite D call. V shed 4 bases and J shed 1 base, with 8 bases lying between them. The CDR3 runs 14 residues. Germline V gene sequence: CDR1 SGHRS, CDR2 YFSETQ. CDR3 in amino acids: CASSPRLNTGELFF. The CDR3 nucleotides read TGCGCCAGCAGCCCCCGATTGAACACCGGGGAGCTGTTTTTT. Together with reference TRBV5-1 and TRBJ2-2, the CDR3 gives the full variable domain: KAGVTQTPRYLIKTRGQQVTLSCSPISGHRSVSWYQQTPGQGLQFLFEYFSETQRNKGNFPGRFSGRQFSNSRSEMNVSTLELGDSALYLCASSPRLNTGELFFGEGSRLTVL.

There are a few counts of this clonotype. CDR3 DNA: TGTGCCAGTAGTCCAAACCGGGTCATCACAGATACGCAGTATTTT. Encoded protein: CASSPNRVITDTQYF. The J gene is TRBJ2-3, the V gene TRBV19, with unresolved D. Germline lookup yields CDR1 LNHDA and CDR2 SQIVND (reference sequence). V shed 5 bases and J shed 2 bases, with 14 bases lying between them. The CDR3 extends over 15 amino acids. Variable domain in full (rest from reference TRBV19 and TRBJ2-3): DGGITQSPKYLFRKEGQNVTLSCEQNLNHDAMYWYRQDPGQGLRLIYYSQIVNDFQKGDIAEGYSVSREKKESFPLTVTSAQKNPTAFYLCASSPNRVITDTQYFGPGTRLTVL.

This clonotype was counted many times. This chain joins TRBV5-1 and TRBJ2-5; D call uncertain. The CDR3 has 14 residues. Trimming shortened V by 0 bases and J by 2 bases, and 8 bases separated the two germline ends. Germline CDR1 SGHRS, CDR2 YFSETQ. The CDR3 spells CASSLVQAQETQYF. Here the CDR3 DNA reads TGCGCCAGCAGCTTGGTGCAGGCACAAGAGACCCAGTACTTC.

This clonotype has just a few counts. A much larger clone is a single base away; this may be a read error. This chain links TRBV2 with TRBJ1-5; D remains unclear. The V gene lost 4 bases and the J gene lost 0 bases, with 7 bases spanning the gap. CDR3 length equals 14 residues. The germline V gene encodes CDR1 SNHLY and CDR2 FYNNEI. This chain's CDR3 is CASSGRISNQPQHF. The CDR3 DNA sequence: TGTGCCAGCAGTGGAAGGATTAGCAATCAGCCCCAGCATTTT. The full variable domain, completed using reference TRBV2 and TRBJ1-5, is EPEVTQTPSHQVTQMGQEVILRCVPISNHLYFYWYRQILGQKVEFLVSFYNNEISEKSEIFDDQFSVERPDGSNFTLKIRSTKLEDSAMYFCASSGRISNQPQHFGDGTRLSIL.

This clonotype has a count of ten or more. J is TRBJ1-5 and V is TRBV7-9, with 10 bases identical to TRBD1. The germline CDR1 and CDR2 sequences are SEHNR and FQNEAQ (reference sequence). The V and J ends lost 1 base and 2 bases, in that order; junction bases with no gene match: 2. This CDR3 comprises 16 residues. The CDR3 coding sequence is TGTGCCAGCAGCTTAGAGACAGGGGGCGGCAATCAGCCCCAGCATTTT. The encoded protein is CASSLETGGGNQPQHF.

The V and J genes are TRBV4-1 and TRBJ2-1; no reliable D call. The CDR3 length is 15 residues. Trimming removed 5 bases at V and 8 bases at J, with 19 bases between. CDR1 and CDR2 (germline): MGHRA, YSYEKL. The chain's CDR3 is CASSVSARVGDEQFF. The CDR3 region has the DNA TGCGCCAGCAGCGTTTCGGCTAGGGTAGGCGATGAGCAGTTCTTC.

CDR3 in DNA: TGCAGTGCTATTGGCGGGAGGGGCATTAACACCGGGGAGCTGTTTTTT. As protein: CSAIGGRGINTGELFF. The chain has TRBV20-1 and TRBJ2-2; 9 bases are shared with TRBD2. The CDR3 spans 16 residues. Germline V gene lookup returns CDR1 DFQATT and CDR2 SNEGSKA (reference sequence). V was pared by 4 bases and J by 2 bases, with 8 bases of the junction left unmatched.

This clonotype was seen many times. The V gene is TRBV3-1, the J gene TRBJ2-1; 16 nucleotides line up with TRBD2. The CDR3 runs 18 residues. CDR1 is LGHDT and CDR2 is YNNKEL in the germline V gene (reference sequence). J lost 4 bases, V lost 4 bases, and 7 bases had no gene match. The CDR3 sequence: CASSPQGLAGGVYNEQFF. The CDR3 DNA is TGTGCCAGCAGCCCCCAGGGACTAGCGGGGGGGGTTTACAATGAGCAGTTCTTC.

V and J are TRBV5-1 and TRBJ2-1; possible D gene TRBD2, 5 bases. Germline values: CDR1 SGHRS, CDR2 YFSETQ. Between the trimmed V and J ends, which lost 0 bases and 5 bases, there was a span of 9 bases. The CDR3 loop spans 14 amino acids. The chain's CDR3 is CASSLVPEDNEQFF. The CDR3, as DNA: TGCGCCAGCAGCTTGGTTCCGGAGGACAATGAGCAGTTCTTC.

Many counts were recorded for this clonotype. The V call is TRBV7-9, the J call TRBJ2-5, with 10 positions matching TRBD2. This CDR3 spans 17 amino acids. Germline assignment: CDR1 SEHNR and CDR2 FQNEAQ (reference sequence). V was pared by 3 bases and J by 5 bases, with 12 bases of the junction left unmatched. CDR3 sequence: CASSLALLAGLAETQYF. In DNA form, the CDR3 reads TGTGCCAGCAGCTTGGCCCTACTAGCGGGATTGGCGGAGACCCAGTACTTC.

The chain employs TRBV15 and TRBJ2-5, with D possibly matching TRBD1 (6 bases). Germline V lookup: CDR1 LNHNV, CDR2 YYDKDF (reference sequence). This CDR3 contains 14 residues. The ends were cut back, 0 bases at V and 3 bases at J, with 8 bases in the middle. CDR3 coding DNA: TGTGCCACCAGCAGAGATTCAGGGGAAGAGACCCAGTACTTC. It yields the protein CATSRDSGEETQYF. The whole variable domain, remainder taken from reference TRBV15 and TRBJ2-5, is DAMVIQNPRYQVTQFGKPVTLSCSQTLNHNVMYWYQQKSSQAPKLLFHYYDKDFNNEADTPDNFQSRRPNTSFCFLDIRSPGLGDTAMYLCATSRDSGEETQYFGPGTRLLVL.

This clonotype has a handful of counts. The chain employs TRBV9 and TRBJ1-3; TRBD1 matches at 9 bases. Germline V gives CDR1 SGDLS, CDR2 YYNGEE. The junction had 9 bases not matched to a gene; V was cut back by 3 bases and J by 5 bases. The CDR3 loop spans 16 amino acids. The DNA for the CDR3 is TGTGCCAGCAGCGCCCTGGACAGGGGTGGTCGAAACACCATATATTTT. Translation: CASSALDRGGRNTIYF. The full variable domain, rest sourced from reference TRBV9 and TRBJ1-3, is DSGVTQTPKHLITATGQRVTLRCSPRSGDLSVYWYQQSLDQGLQFLIQYYNGEERAKGNILERFSAQQFPDLHSELNLSSLELGDSALYFCASSALDRGGRNTIYFGEGSWLTVV.

This clonotype was counted only a few times. This sequence joins TRBV12-5 and TRBJ1-5; TRBD1 might be the D (5 bases). The CDR3 is 16 residues long. V was cut by 1 base and J by 2 bases, with 12 bases left in between. The germline V gene has CDR1 LGHNT and CDR2 FRNRAP. Here the CDR3 DNA reads TGTGCTAGTGGTTTGGCCCTGGGCAGGGGCAATCAGCCCCAGCATTTT. Translation gives CASGLALGRGNQPQHF. Full variable domain (outside the CDR3, taken from reference TRBV12-5 and TRBJ1-5): DARVTQTPRHKVTEMGQEVTMRCQPILGHNTVFWYRQTMMQGLELLAYFRNRAPLDDSGMPKDRFSAEMPDATLATLKIQPSEPRDSAVYFCASGLALGRGNQPQHFGDGTRLSIL.